This is a list of T cell receptor beta chains from one sample in a study of PD-L1 blockade in urothelial cancer. Method: immunoSEQ multiplex PCR; TCRdb's copy keeps in-frame clones and lacks some. The sample lists fewer than 50,000 clones, nearly 90% seen once, with more than 20% in the top ten. This specimen was PBMCs, taken around atezolizumab (anti-PD-L1) treatment. Receptor source: a donor at least 40 years old with urothelial cancer. Each CDR3 is given with its conserved first and last residue. A D gene is named only where the DNA matches it firmly. A clone size is listed for some rows: how often the clone was seen (once, few, many), or a class if it is expanded.

size,D,J,V,CDR3,DNA
.,.,TRBJ1-1,TRBV5-1,CASSSLRGRAEAFF,TGCGCCAGCAGCTCCCTCAGGGGAAGGGCTGAAGCTTTCTTT
.,.,TRBJ1-2,TRBV5-6,CASSLSVYGYTF,TGTGCCAGCAGCTTGTCTGTCTATGGCTACACCTTC
.,.,TRBJ2-6,TRBV10-3,CAIGYHGPGANVLTF,TGTGCCATCGGTTACCATGGCCCTGGGGCCAACGTCCTGACTTTC
.,TRBD1,TRBJ2-7,TRBV28,CASSSGTDYYEQYF,TGTGCCAGCAGCTCCGGGACAGACTACTACGAGCAGTACTTC
.,.,TRBJ2-3,TRBV29-1,CSVAGSADTQYF,TGCAGCGTTGCCGGGAGCGCAGATACGCAGTATTTT
.,TRBD2,TRBJ2-3,TRBV15,CATSPQSGQTGTSGRLF,TGTGCCACCAGCCCGCAATCAGGACAAACCGGGACTAGCGGGAGGCTATTT
.,.,TRBJ1-5,TRBV6-1,CASRTDYNQPQHF,TGTGCCAGCAGAACAGACTACAATCAGCCCCAGCATTTT
.,.,TRBJ1-1,TRBV5-8,CASSLFSEAFF,TGTGCCAGCAGCTTGTTCTCTGAAGCTTTCTTT
.,.,TRBJ1-2,TRBV28,CASSTPGGGYGYTF,TGTGCCAGCAGTACTCCTGGAGGCGGCTATGGCTACACCTTC
.,TRBD1,TRBJ1-2,TRBV7-9,CASSSGGGQGGRGGYTF,TGTGCCAGCAGCTCCGGGGGGGGACAGGGTGGACGGGGCGGCTACACCTTC
.,.,TRBJ2-7,TRBV6-6,CASSLSPESSYEQYF,TGTGCCAGCAGCTTGAGTCCGGAGAGCTCCTACGAGCAGTACTTC
.,TRBD1,TRBJ2-5,TRBV6-5,CASSYSGTGGETQYF,TGTGCCAGCAGTTACTCGGGGACAGGGGGAGAGACCCAGTACTTC
.,TRBD2,TRBJ2-7,TRBV7-2,CASSRTLHSGSSYEQYF,TGTGCCAGCAGCAGAACCTTACATAGCGGGAGCTCCTACGAGCAGTACTTC
.,TRBD2,TRBJ2-1,TRBV28,CASSFKGGLAGYNEQFF,TGTGCCAGCAGTTTTAAGGGGGGACTAGCGGGGTACAATGAGCAGTTCTTC
few,TRBD2,TRBJ2-5,TRBV5-1,CASSLAGGEWEETQYF,TGCGCCAGCAGCTTGGCCGGGGGGGAGTGGGAAGAGACCCAGTACTTC
.,TRBD1,TRBJ1-4,TRBV11-2,CASSRDRSNEKLFF,TGTGCCAGCAGCCGGGACAGATCTAATGAAAAACTGTTTTTT
.,TRBD2,TRBJ2-5,TRBV7-9,CASSSGTSGSVGTQYF,TGTGCCAGCAGCTCCGGGACTAGCGGGAGTGTTGGGACCCAGTACTTC
once,TRBD1,TRBJ2-1,TRBV29-1,CSVEGQGFPNEQFF,TGCAGCGTTGAGGGACAGGGTTTCCCCAATGAGCAGTTCTTC
.,TRBD1,TRBJ1-5,TRBV30,CAWSGGQGVGGNQPQHF,TGTGCCTGGAGTGGGGGACAGGGGGTCGGGGGCAATCAGCCCCAGCATTTT
once,TRBD1,TRBJ2-5,TRBV2,CASSVGTGWEKETQYF,TGTGCCAGCAGTGTCGGGACAGGGTGGGAAAAAGAGACCCAGTACTTC
.,.,TRBJ2-7,TRBV21-1,CASSTGFPSYEQYF,TGTGCCAGCAGCACAGGGTTTCCGTCCTACGAGCAGTACTTC
once,TRBD2,TRBJ2-7,TRBV11-3,CASSGGTALEQYF,TGTGCCAGCTCGGGGGGGACGGCCTTGGAGCAGTACTTC
.,.,TRBJ2-5,TRBV7-8,CASSPAGETQYF,TGTGCCAGCAGCCCCGCAGGGGAGACCCAGTACTTC
.,.,TRBJ2-7,TRBV21-1,CASTPLRLAGDPYEQYF,TGTGCCAGCACCCCCCTCCGGCTAGCGGGAGACCCCTACGAGCAGTACTTC
.,.,TRBJ2-1,TRBV21-1,CASSARTRTRNEQFF,TGTGCCAGCAGCGCCCGGACTAGAACGCGGAATGAGCAGTTCTTC
.,.,TRBJ2-1,TRBV4-2,CASSPNPRGGSSYNEQFF,TGTGCCAGCAGCCCCAACCCCCGTGGGGGGAGCTCCTACAATGAGCAGTTCTTC
.,TRBD2,TRBJ2-5,TRBV14,CASRGTSGNQETQYF,TGTGCCAGCAGGGGGACTAGCGGAAACCAAGAGACCCAGTACTTC
.,.,TRBJ1-1,TRBV7-2,CATSLEMRVEAFF,TGTGCCACCTCACTGGAGATGCGGGTGGAAGCTTTCTTT
.,.,TRBJ1-5,TRBV28,CASRRQANQPQHF,TGTGCCAGCAGGAGACAGGCCAATCAGCCCCAGCATTTT
.,.,TRBJ1-2,TRBV27,CASSLSSGGNGYTF,TGTGCCAGCAGTTTATCCTCCGGTGGTAATGGCTACACCTTC
.,.,TRBJ1-2,TRBV30,CAWSGGGYYTF,TGTGCCTGGAGCGGAGGTGGCTACTACACCTTC
.,TRBD1,TRBJ2-7,TRBV7-9,CASQGQGASYEQYF,TGTGCCAGCCAAGGACAGGGGGCTTCCTACGAGCAGTACTTC
.,.,TRBJ1-5,TRBV29-1,CSVSDRLYQPQHF,TGCAGCGTTTCCGACAGGCTGTATCAGCCCCAGCATTTT
once,.,TRBJ2-3,TRBV5-1,CASSLQSPGADTQYF,TGCGCCAGCAGCCTGCAGTCCCCAGGCGCAGATACGCAGTATTTT
once,.,TRBJ2-5,TRBV9,CASSVGQTQETQYF,TGTGCCAGCAGCGTTGGACAGACCCAAGAGACCCAGTACTTC
once,.,TRBJ2-4,TRBV11-2,CASKPKHRFATKNIQYF,TGTGCCAGCAAACCCAAACACAGGTTTGCGACCAAAAACATTCAGTACTTC
.,.,TRBJ2-3,TRBV6-1,CASSRVPGGLHTQYF,TGTGCCAGCAGTCGGGTCCCAGGGGGACTGCATACGCAGTATTTT
.,TRBD1,TRBJ1-2,TRBV4-1,CASSQPRGPQDGYTF,TGCGCCAGCAGCCAACCCAGGGGGCCCCAGGATGGCTACACCTTC
few,.,TRBJ1-5,TRBV7-2,CASSSAVNSNQPQHF,TGTGCCAGCAGCTCGGCGGTAAATAGCAATCAGCCCCAGCATTTT